The entry that follows covers one TCR beta chain sequence. This specimen comes from a study of blood T cell repertoires in COVID-19. The table came from immunoSEQ multiplex PCR; TCRdb's copy has only in-frame clones and leaves some out. Of roughly 140,000 clones detected, 84% appear once; the ten largest clones hold almost 6.5%. There are 15 residues in the CDR3. Germline assignment: CDR1 SGHRS and CDR2 YFSETQ. The V segment lost 2 bases and the J segment 7 bases; nucleotides outside the gene matches: 9. Sequencing input: peripheral blood. The chain recombines TRBV5-1 with TRBJ2-7; TRBD2 matches at 10 bases. The receptor was isolated from a human donor in a cohort sampled during active COVID-19. The CDR3 protein is CASSLPSGGVEEQYF. CDR3 sequence (DNA): TGCGCCAGCAGCTTACCCAGCGGGGGGGTTGAAGAGCAGTACTTC.